This T cell receptor (beta chain) was retrieved from a study of beta chain features in type 1 diabetes. About the study: Patients shared similar age, gender and cell yields with healthy donors.

Overall study results and limits: Shortening of TCRB CDR3s, moderate but significant, appeared in all four CD4+ subsets of Type 1 diabetes patients. The naive, central memory and Treg TCRB repertoires showed an apparent similarity that was greater among patients than among healthy donors.

CDR3 length equals 17 residues. In germline, CDR1 is SGHRS, CDR2 YFSETQ. J lost 0 bases, V lost 5 bases, and 5 bases had no gene match. Sequenced material consisted of expressed TCRB transcripts (all of the isolated RNA was reverse transcribed). Sequencing used immunoSEQ multiplex PCR; TCRdb keeps in-frame clones, though not all of them. This sample yields 850,000 to 900,000 clones, of which roughly 15% are seen a single time; 0.02% to 0.025% belongs to the top ten. Each of the sorted populations had a purity greater than 95%. This clone was counted between two and nine times. What it binds is unknown.

Material for sequencing was naive CD4+ T cells from blood. This TCR was sampled from a woman aged 18-29 years in good health. This rearrangement joins TRBV5-1 to TRBJ2-1; TRBD2 aligns across 13 bases. CDR3 sequence: CASRRTSGGRSYNEQFF. CDR3 nucleotide sequence: TGCGCCAGCAGAAGGACTAGCGGGGGACGCTCCTACAATGAGCAGTTCTTC.